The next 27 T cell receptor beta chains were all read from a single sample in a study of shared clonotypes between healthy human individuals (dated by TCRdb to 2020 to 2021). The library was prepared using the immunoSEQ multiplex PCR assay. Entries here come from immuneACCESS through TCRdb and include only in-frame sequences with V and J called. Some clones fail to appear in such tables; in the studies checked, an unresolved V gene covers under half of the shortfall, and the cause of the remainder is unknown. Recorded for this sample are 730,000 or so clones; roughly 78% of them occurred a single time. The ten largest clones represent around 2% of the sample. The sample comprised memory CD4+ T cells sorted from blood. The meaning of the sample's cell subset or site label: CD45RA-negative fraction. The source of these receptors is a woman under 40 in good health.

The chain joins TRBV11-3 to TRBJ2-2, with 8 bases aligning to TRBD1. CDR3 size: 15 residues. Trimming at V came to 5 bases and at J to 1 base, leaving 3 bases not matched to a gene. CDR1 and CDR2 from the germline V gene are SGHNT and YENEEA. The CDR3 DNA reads TGTGCCAGCAGCCCTGGACAGGGGAACACCGGGGAGCTGTTTTTT. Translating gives CASSPGQGNTGELFF.

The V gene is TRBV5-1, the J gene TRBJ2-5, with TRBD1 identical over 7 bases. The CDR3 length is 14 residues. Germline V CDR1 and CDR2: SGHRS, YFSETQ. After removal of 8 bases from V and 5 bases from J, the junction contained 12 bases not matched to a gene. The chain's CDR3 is CASGPGTVGETQYF. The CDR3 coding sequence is TGCGCCAGTGGGCCCGGGACAGTCGGTGAGACCCAGTACTTC. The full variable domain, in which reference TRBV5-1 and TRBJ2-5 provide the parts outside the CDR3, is KAGVTQTPRYLIKTRGQQVTLSCSPISGHRSVSWYQQTPGQGLQFLFEYFSETQRNKGNFPGRFSGRQFSNSRSEMNVSTLELGDSALYLCASGPGTVGETQYFGPGTRLLVL.

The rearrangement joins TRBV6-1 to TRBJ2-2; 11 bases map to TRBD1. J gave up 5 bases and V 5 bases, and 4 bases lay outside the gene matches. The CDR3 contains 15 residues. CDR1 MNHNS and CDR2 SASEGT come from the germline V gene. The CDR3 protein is CASSPGQGATGELFF. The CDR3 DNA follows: TGTGCCAGCAGTCCCGGACAGGGGGCGACCGGGGAGCTGTTTTTT.

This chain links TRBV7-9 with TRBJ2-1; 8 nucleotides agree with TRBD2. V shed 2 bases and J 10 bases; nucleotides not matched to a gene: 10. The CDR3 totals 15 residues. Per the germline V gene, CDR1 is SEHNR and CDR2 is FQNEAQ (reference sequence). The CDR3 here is CASSLSGGRAGEQFF. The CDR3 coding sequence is TGTGCCAGCAGCTTATCGGGAGGGAGGGCCGGAGAGCAGTTCTTC.

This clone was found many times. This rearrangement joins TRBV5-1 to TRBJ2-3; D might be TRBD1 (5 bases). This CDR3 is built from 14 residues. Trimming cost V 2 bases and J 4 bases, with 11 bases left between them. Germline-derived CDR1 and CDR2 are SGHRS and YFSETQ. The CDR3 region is CASSLQELSDTQYF. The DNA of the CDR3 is TGCGCCAGCAGCTTACAGGAATTATCAGATACGCAGTATTTT. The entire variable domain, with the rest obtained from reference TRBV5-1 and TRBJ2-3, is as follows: KAGVTQTPRYLIKTRGQQVTLSCSPISGHRSVSWYQQTPGQGLQFLFEYFSETQRNKGNFPGRFSGRQFSNSRSEMNVSTLELGDSALYLCASSLQELSDTQYFGPGTRLTVL.

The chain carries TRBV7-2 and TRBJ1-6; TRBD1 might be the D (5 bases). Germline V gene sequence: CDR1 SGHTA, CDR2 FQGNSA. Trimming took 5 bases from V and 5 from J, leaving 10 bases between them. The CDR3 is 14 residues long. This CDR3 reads CASSPTANNSPLHF. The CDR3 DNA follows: TGTGCCAGCAGCCCGACAGCCAATAATTCACCCCTCCACTTT.

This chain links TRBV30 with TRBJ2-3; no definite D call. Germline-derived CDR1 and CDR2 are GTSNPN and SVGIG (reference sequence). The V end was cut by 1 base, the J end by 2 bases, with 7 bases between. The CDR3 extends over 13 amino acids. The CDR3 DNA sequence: TGTGCCTGGAGTGGGGGTCACACAGATACGCAGTATTTT. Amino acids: CAWSGGHTDTQYF. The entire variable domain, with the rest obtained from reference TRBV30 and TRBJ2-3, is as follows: SQTIHQWPATLVQPVGSPLSLECTVEGTSNPNLYWYRQAAGRGLQLLFYSVGIGQISSEVPQNLSASRPQDRQFILSSKKLLLSDSGFYLCAWSGGHTDTQYFGPGTRLTVL.

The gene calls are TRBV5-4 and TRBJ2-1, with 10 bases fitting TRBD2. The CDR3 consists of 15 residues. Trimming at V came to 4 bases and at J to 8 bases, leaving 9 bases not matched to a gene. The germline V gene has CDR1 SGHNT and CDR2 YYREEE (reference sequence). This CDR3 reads CASSRTSGSQDEQFF. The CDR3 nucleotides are TGTGCCAGCAGCCGGACTAGCGGAAGCCAGGATGAGCAGTTCTTC.

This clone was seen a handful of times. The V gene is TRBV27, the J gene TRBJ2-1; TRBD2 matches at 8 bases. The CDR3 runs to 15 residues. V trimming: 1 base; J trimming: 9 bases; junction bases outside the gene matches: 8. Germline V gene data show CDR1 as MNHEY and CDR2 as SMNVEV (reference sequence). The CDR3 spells CASSLFTSGGGEQFF. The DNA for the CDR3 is TGTGCCAGCAGTTTATTTACTAGCGGAGGAGGTGAGCAGTTCTTC.

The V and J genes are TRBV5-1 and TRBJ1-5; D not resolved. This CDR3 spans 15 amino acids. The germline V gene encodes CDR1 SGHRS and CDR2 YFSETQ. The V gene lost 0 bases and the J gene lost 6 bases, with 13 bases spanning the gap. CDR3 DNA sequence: TGCGCCAGCAGCTTGGGAGGGATTGTGGGTCAGCCCCAGCATTTT. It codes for CASSLGGIVGQPQHF.

CDR3 DNA sequence: TGTGCCAGCAGCACCCCGCCGGACCATGGCTACACCTTC. Its protein is CASSTPPDHGYTF. The chain carries TRBV11-2 and TRBJ1-2; D remains ambiguous. Trimming took off 5 bases at V and 6 bases at J, with 13 bases between the two ends. The CDR3 sequence is 13 residues long. Germline V gene data show CDR1 as SGHAT and CDR2 as FQNNGV.

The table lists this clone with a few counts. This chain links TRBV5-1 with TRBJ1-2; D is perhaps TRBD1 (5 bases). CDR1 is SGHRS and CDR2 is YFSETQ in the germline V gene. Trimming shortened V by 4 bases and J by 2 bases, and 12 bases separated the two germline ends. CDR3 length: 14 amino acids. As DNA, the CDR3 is TGCGCCAGCAGCGTGGGGGACGGAAACTATGGCTACACCTTC. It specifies CASSVGDGNYGYTF.

CDR3 amino acids: CASSEDVGAGEKLFF. CDR3 in DNA: TGTGCCAGCAGTGAGGATGTGGGGGCTGGGGAAAAACTGTTTTTT. V and J are TRBV2 and TRBJ1-4, with a possible D match to TRBD1 (6 bases). The CDR3 extends over 15 amino acids. Germline loops: CDR1 SNHLY, CDR2 FYNNEI. V was pared by 3 bases and J by 8 bases, with 16 bases between. Combining the CDR3 with reference TRBV2 and TRBJ1-4 gives the whole variable domain EPEVTQTPSHQVTQMGQEVILRCVPISNHLYFYWYRQILGQKVEFLVSFYNNEISEKSEIFDDQFSVERPDGSNFTLKIRSTKLEDSAMYFCASSEDVGAGEKLFFGSGTQLSVL.

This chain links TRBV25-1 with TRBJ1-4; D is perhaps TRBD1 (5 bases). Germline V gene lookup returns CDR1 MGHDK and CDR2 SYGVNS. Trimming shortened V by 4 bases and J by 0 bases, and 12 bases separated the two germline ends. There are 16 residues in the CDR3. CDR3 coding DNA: TGTGCCAGCAGTGTACCGACAGATACAACTAATGAAAAACTGTTTTTT. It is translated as CASSVPTDTTNEKLFF.

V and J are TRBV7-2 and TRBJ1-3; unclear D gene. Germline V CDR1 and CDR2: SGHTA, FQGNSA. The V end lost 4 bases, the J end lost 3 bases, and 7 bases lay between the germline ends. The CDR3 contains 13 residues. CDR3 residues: CASSSFGGNTIYF. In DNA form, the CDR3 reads TGTGCCAGCAGCTCCTTCGGTGGAAACACCATATATTTT. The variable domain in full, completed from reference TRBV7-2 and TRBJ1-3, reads GAGVSQSPSNKVTEKGKDVELRCDPISGHTALYWYRQSLGQGLEFLIYFQGNSAPDKSGLPSDRFSAERTGGSVSTLTIQRTQQEDSAVYLCASSSFGGNTIYFGEGSWLTVV.

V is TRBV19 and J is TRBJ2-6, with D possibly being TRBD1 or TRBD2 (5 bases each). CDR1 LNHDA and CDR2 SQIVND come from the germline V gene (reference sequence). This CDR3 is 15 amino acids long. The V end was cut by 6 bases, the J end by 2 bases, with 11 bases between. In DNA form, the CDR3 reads TGTGCCAGTAGCCTTCGGGGCGCTGGGGCCAACGTCCTGACTTTC. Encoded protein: CASSLRGAGANVLTF. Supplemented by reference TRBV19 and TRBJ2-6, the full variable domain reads DGGITQSPKYLFRKEGQNVTLSCEQNLNHDAMYWYRQDPGQGLRLIYYSQIVNDFQKGDIAEGYSVSREKKESFPLTVTSAQKNPTAFYLCASSLRGAGANVLTFGAGSRLTVL.

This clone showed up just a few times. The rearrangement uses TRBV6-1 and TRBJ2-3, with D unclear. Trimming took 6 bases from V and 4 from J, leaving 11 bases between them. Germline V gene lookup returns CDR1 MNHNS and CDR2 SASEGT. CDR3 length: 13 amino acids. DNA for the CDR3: TGTGCCAGCAGCCTACTGGCGCCAGATACGCAGTATTTT. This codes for CASSLLAPDTQYF.

The DNA for the CDR3 is TGCGCCAGCAGCTTCTTACCCCCGGAGGGGGCGGCCGAGCAGTACTTC. Its translation: CASSFLPPEGAAEQYF. This chain uses TRBV5-1 with TRBJ2-7, with a tentative D call TRBD1 (7 bases). The CDR3 consists of 16 residues. CDR1 SGHRS and CDR2 YFSETQ come from the germline V gene. The V gene lost 2 bases and the J gene lost 6 bases, with 21 bases spanning the gap.

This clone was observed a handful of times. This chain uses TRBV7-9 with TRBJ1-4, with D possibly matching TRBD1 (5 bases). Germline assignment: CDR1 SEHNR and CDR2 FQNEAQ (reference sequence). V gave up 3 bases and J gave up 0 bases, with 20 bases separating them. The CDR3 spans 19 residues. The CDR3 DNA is TGTGCCAGCAGCTTCATTTTCGGGGGTGGAGGCTCAACTAATGAAAAACTGTTTTTT. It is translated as CASSFIFGGGGSTNEKLFF.

The CDR3 region is CASSVIGVAGYTF. CDR3 DNA: TGTGCCAGCAGCGTTATAGGGGTTGCTGGCTACACCTTC. The V and J genes are TRBV9 and TRBJ1-2; tentative D call: TRBD1 (5 bases). The CDR3 contains 13 residues. CDR1 SGDLS and CDR2 YYNGEE come from the germline V gene. V gave up 2 bases and J gave up 7 bases, with 12 bases separating them.

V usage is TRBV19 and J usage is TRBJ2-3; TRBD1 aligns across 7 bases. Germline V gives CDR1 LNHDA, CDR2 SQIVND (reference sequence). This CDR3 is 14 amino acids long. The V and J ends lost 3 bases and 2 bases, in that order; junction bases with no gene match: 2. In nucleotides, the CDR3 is TGTGCCAGTAGTATCAGGGGGATCACAGATACGCAGTATTTT. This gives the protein CASSIRGITDTQYF.

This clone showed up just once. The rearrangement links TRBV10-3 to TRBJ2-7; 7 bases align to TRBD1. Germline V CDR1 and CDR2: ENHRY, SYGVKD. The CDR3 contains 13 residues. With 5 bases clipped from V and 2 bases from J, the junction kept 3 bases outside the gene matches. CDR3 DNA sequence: TGTGCCATCAGTCGGGACAGCACCTACGAGCAGTACTTC. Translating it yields CAISRDSTYEQYF.

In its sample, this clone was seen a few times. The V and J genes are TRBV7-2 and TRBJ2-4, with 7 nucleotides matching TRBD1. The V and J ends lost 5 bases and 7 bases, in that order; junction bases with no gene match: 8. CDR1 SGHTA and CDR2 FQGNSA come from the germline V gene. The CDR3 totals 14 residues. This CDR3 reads CASSGSRGSNIQYF. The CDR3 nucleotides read TGTGCCAGCAGCGGGTCCAGGGGGTCGAACATTCAGTACTTC.

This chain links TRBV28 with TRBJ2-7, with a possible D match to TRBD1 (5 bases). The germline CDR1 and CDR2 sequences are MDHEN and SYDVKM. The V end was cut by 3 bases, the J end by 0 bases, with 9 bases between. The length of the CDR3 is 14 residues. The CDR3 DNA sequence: TGTGCCAGCAGTTTCTCGCAGGGCTCCTACGAGCAGTACTTC. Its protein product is CASSFSQGSYEQYF.

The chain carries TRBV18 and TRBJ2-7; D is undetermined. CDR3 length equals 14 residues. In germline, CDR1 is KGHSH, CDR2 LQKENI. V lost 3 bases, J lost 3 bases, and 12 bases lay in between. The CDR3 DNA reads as TGTGCCAGCTCACCGGCCCGAGGCAACTACGAGCAGTACTTC. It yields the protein CASSPARGNYEQYF.

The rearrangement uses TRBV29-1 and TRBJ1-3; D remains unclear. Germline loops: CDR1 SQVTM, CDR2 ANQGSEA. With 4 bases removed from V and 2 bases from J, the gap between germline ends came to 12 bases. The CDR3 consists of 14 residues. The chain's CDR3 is CSVVGEGPGNTIYF. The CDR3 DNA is TGCAGCGTTGTCGGAGAGGGTCCTGGAAACACCATATATTTT.

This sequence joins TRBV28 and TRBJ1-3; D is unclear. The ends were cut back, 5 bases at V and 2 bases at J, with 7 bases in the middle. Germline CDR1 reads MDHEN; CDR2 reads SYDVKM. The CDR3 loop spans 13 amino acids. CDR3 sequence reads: CASSGKPGNTIYF. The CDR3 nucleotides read TGTGCCAGCAGTGGGAAGCCTGGAAACACCATATATTTT.